The entry below gives a single T cell receptor (beta chain) sequence along with its context. Antigen specificity is unknown. This sample was included in a study of shared clonotypes between healthy human individuals. Study-wide findings and caveats: The rarefaction results pointed to incomplete sorted-subset sequencing despite large depth.

Deep-level assay runs were performed. Here immunoSEQ multiplex PCR was the method, and the copy in TCRdb shows in-frame clones only, minus some. This sample has more than 850,000 clones, with about four fifths found just once. The V end lost 4 bases, the J end lost 4 bases, and 16 bases lay between the germline ends. The CDR3 is 15 residues long. Germline V gene lookup returns CDR1 MNHEY and CDR2 SVGAGI. Donors were Caucasian adults residing in Nashville, Tennessee, USA. The study separated CD4+ cells into CD45RA+ naive and CD45RA-negative memory subsets. The sample was memory CD4+ T cells from PBMCs. Subset reported: CD45RA-negative fraction. The sequence derives from a man in his late teens or twenties in good health. Some clones in this sample may be carry-over from other donors' samples. The chain couples TRBV6-5 to TRBJ1-1, with TRBD1 as a possible D gene (5 bases). For the CDR3, the DNA is TGTGCCAGCAGTTTCGATGCCCCGGGGGTCACTGAAGCTTTCTTT. Encoded protein: CASSFDAPGVTEAFF.